This T cell receptor beta chain emerged from a study of tumor-infiltrating lymphocytes in primary liver carcinoma. About the study: Sample yields, roughly 3.5 to 8 million productive TCRbeta reads, were similar across the tissue types. Findings and limits, study-wide: In tumor-adjacent and tumor-blood pairs, overlap was lower than in tumor region pairs.

Starting from approximately 500 ng of total RNA, TCR beta cDNA was produced with a primer in the constant region. Library construction for TCR beta comprised three nested multiplex PCR rounds performed with slightly modified ARM-PCR. TRBV1-TRBV30 forward primers paired with a C-beta reverse primer were used in the first two PCR rounds, which ran 9 to 10 cycles each. One entry per CDR3 protein results from TCRdb running MiXCR on the multiplex PCR reads. The data show about 310,000 distinct CDR3 sequences, with around 50% seen just once and 17% held by the top ten. Details on this clonotype: What it binds is not known. It may be a read error: a sequence one base away is much more abundant.

Both blood RNA, taken from unsorted whole blood, and germline DNA were extracted. The CDR3 has 10 residues. CDR1 is SGHVS, CDR2 FQNEAQ, per germline. The source material was peripheral blood. The clonotype comes from a woman in her thirties with primary liver carcinoma and hepatitis B virus infection. This chain connects TRBV7-8 to TRBJ2-6; D is unclear. The CDR3 reads CASVDGVPTF. CDR3 bases: TGTGCCAGCGTAGACGGCGTCCCGACTTTC.